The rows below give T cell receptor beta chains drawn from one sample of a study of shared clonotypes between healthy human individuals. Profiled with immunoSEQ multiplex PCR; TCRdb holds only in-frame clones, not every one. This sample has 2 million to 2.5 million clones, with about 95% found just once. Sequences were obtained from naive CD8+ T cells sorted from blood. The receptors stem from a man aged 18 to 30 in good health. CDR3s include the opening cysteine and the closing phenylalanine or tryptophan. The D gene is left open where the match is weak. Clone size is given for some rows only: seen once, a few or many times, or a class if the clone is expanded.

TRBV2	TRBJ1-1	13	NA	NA	CATEGIMNTEAFF	TGTGCCACCGAGGGAATCATGAACACTGAAGCTTTCTTT
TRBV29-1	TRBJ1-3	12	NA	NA	CSVGREGNTIYF	TGCAGCGTTGGCAGGGAAGGAAACACCATATATTTT
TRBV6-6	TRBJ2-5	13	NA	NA	CASSLAVGETQYF	TGTGCCAGCAGTTTAGCCGTAGGAGAGACCCAGTACTTC
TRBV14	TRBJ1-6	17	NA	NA	CASSQGFTGIYNSPLHF	TGTGCCAGCAGCCAAGGGTTCACGGGGATTTATAATTCACCCCTCCACTTT
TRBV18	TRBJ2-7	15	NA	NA	CASSPPGQRLWEQYF	TGTGCCAGCTCACCCCCGGGACAACGACTTTGGGAGCAGTACTTC
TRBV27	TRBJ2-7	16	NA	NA	CASSSRLGLFGYEQYF	TGTGCCAGCAGTTCGCGTTTGGGACTCTTTGGATACGAGCAGTACTTC
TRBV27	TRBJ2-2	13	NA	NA	CASSTRPVAGLFF	TGTGCCAGCAGTACCCGACCGGTTGCCGGGCTGTTTTTT
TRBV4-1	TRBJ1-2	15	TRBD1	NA	CASSHPQGAPYGYTF	TGCGCCAGCAGCCATCCCCAGGGGGCACCCTATGGCTACACCTTC
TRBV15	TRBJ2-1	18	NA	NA	CATSRDDPTLPSYNEQFF	TGTGCCACCAGCAGAGATGACCCAACCCTCCCCTCCTACAATGAGCAGTTCTTC
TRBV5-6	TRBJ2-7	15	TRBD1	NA	CASSLGRQGGYEQYF	TGTGCCAGCAGCTTGGGCAGACAGGGTGGCTACGAGCAGTACTTC
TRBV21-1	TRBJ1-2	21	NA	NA	CASKYTGVTNILTPERYGYTF	TGTGCCAGCAAGTACACAGGGGTGACGAACATTTTGACTCCAGAAAGATATGGCTACACCTTC
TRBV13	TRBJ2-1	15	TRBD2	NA	CASSLGAGGYNEQFF	TGTGCCAGCAGCTTAGGAGCGGGGGGCTACAATGAGCAGTTCTTC
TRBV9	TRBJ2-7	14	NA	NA	CASSVGSTSYEQYF	TGTGCCAGCAGCGTAGGTAGTACCTCCTACGAGCAGTACTTC
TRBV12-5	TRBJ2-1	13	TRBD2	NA	CASGPGAGVEQFF	TGTGCTAGTGGCCCAGGAGCGGGAGTAGAGCAGTTCTTC
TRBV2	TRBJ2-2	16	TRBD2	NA	CASSETASGNTGELVF	TGTGCCAGCAGTGAAACGGCTAGCGGGAACACCGGGGAGCTGGTTTTT
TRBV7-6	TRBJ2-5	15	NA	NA	CASSLAGGTQETQYF	TGTGCCAGCAGCTTAGCGGGTGGCACCCAAGAGACCCAGTACTTC
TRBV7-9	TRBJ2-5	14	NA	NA	CASSSDEGQETQYF	TGTGCCAGCAGCTCCGACGAGGGGCAGGAGACCCAGTACTTC
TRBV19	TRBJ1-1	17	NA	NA	CASSIGQHRTKNTEAFF	TGTGCCAGTAGTATAGGCCAGCACCGTACTAAGAACACTGAAGCTTTCTTT
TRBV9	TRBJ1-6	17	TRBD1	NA	CASSVARQGDPNSPLHF	TGTGCCAGCAGCGTAGCTCGGCAGGGGGATCCTAATTCACCCCTCCACTTT
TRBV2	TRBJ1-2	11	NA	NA	CASRNLGGYTF	TGTGCCAGCCGAAACCTGGGGGGCTACACCTTC
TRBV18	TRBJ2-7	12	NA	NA	CASSPRGYEQYF	TGTGCCAGCTCACCACGGGGATACGAGCAGTACTTC
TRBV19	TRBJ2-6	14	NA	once	CASSPQGGANVLTF	TGTGCCAGTAGTCCGCAGGGCGGGGCCAACGTCCTGACTTTC
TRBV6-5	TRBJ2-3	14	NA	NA	CASSYSRDTDTQYF	TGTGCCAGCAGTTACTCCAGAGACACAGATACGCAGTATTTT
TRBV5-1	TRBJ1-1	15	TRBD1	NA	CASSKTGSPNTEAFF	TGCGCCAGCAGCAAGACAGGGTCTCCGAACACTGAAGCTTTCTTT
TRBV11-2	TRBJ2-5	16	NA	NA	CASSLEGLGVQETQYF	TGTGCCAGCAGCTTAGAGGGGTTGGGAGTCCAAGAGACCCAGTACTTC
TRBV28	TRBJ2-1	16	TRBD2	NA	CASSSDSGGPVDEQFF	TGTGCCAGCAGTTCCGATAGCGGGGGGCCCGTTGATGAGCAGTTCTTC
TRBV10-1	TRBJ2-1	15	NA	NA	CASSEIGSSYNEQFF	TGCGCCAGCAGTGAGATAGGGAGCTCCTACAATGAGCAGTTCTTC
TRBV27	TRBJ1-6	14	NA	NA	CASSLPGYNSPLHF	TGTGCCAGCAGTTTACCAGGTTATAATTCACCCCTCCACTTT
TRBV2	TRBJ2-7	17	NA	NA	CASSKLPGDRPDYEQYF	TGTGCCAGCAGTAAACTACCCGGGGACCGACCAGACTACGAGCAGTACTTC